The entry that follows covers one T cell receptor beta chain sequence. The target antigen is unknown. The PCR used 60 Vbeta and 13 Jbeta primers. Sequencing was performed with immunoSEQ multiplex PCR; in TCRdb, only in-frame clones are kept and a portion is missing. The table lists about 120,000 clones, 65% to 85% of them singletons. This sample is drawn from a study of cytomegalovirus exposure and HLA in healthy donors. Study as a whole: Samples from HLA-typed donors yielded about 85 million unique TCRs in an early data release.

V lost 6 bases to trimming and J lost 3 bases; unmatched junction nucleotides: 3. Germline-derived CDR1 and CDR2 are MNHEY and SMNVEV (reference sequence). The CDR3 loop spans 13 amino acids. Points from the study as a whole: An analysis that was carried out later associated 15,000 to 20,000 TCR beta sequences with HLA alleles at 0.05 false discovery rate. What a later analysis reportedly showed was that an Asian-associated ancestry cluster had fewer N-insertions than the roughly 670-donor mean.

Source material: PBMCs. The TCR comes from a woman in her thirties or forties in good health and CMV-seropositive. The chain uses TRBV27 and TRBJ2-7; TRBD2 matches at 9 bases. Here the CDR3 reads CASRRLAVYEQYF. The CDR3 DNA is TGTGCCAGCAGGAGACTAGCGGTCTACGAGCAGTACTTC.